These 29 T cell receptor beta chains were sequenced from one sample in a study of neurological immune-mediated disorders. Each CDR3 protein gets one entry after TCRdb re-called the 5' RACE reads with MiXCR. The sample has around 37,000 distinct CDR3 sequences, around 3.1% seen once; the top ten hold roughly 7.7%. As to time point: longitudinal time-point 1 (baseline). Sequences were obtained from PBMCs. Receptors originate from a woman in her sixties or seventies with multiple sclerosis.

There are many counts of this clonotype. This rearrangement joins TRBV2 to TRBJ1-5, with a possible D match to TRBD1 (5 bases). Trimming cost V 8 bases and J 5 bases, with 13 bases left between them. The CDR3 is made up of 13 amino acids. CDR1 and CDR2 (germline): SNHLY, FYNNEI. The CDR3 nucleotides read TGTGCCAGCCGGGGGTTAGGGGATCAGCCCCAGCATTTT. Protein: CASRGLGDQPQHF.

The sample holds many counts of this clonotype. The chain recombines TRBV11-2 with TRBJ2-5, with TRBD2 matching over 7 bases. This CDR3 comprises 13 residues. The V and J ends lost 5 bases and 7 bases, in that order; junction bases with no gene match: 7. Per germline, CDR1 SGHAT and CDR2 FQNNGV. CDR3 sequence: CASSPPGGGTQYF. The CDR3 bases are TGTGCCAGCAGCCCTCCGGGAGGTGGGACCCAGTACTTC.

This clonotype was seen many times. The chain uses TRBV20-1 and TRBJ2-7; D is possibly TRBD1 (6 bases). The CDR3 extends over 12 amino acids. The germline V gene encodes CDR1 DFQATT and CDR2 SNEGSKA (reference sequence). V lost 4 bases to trimming and J lost 4 bases, with 11 bases between them. The CDR3 DNA reads as TGCAGTGCTAAAAAGGACAGTTACGAGCAGTACTTC. Its protein product is CSAKKDSYEQYF.

This clonotype has at least ten counts. This sequence joins TRBV7-6 and TRBJ2-7; D is unclear. The CDR3 length is 13 residues. Trimming removed 5 bases at V and 4 bases at J, with 12 bases between. CDR1 is SGHVS and CDR2 is FNYEAQ in the germline V gene. For the CDR3, the DNA is TGTGCCAGCAGCCCACACGGAACTTACGAGCAGTACTTC. Amino acid sequence: CASSPHGTYEQYF.

The chain joins TRBV7-6 to TRBJ2-3, with 7 bases aligning to TRBD1. The germline CDR1 and CDR2 sequences are SGHVS and FNYEAQ. The trim removed 5 bases at V and 5 bases at J, leaving 7 bases unmatched. This CDR3 region has 14 residues. The DNA of the CDR3 is TGTGCCAGCAGCGCAAGGGACAGATTAGATACGCAGTATTTT. This codes for CASSARDRLDTQYF.

This clonotype was picked up a small number of times. The chain links TRBV4-1 to TRBJ1-2, with 12 bases aligning to TRBD1. CDR1 is MGHRA, CDR2 YSYEKL, per germline. Trimming at V came to 0 bases and at J to 5 bases, leaving 4 bases not matched to a gene. There are 16 residues in the CDR3. The CDR3 coding sequence is TGCGCCAGCAGCCAAGATCCGGGACAGGGGGCATATGGCTACACCTTC. Translated: CASSQDPGQGAYGYTF.

The chain combines TRBV5-1 with TRBJ2-3; D is possibly TRBD1 (6 bases). The CDR3 has 15 amino acids. Deletions cut 3 bases from V and 1 base from J, with 12 bases between. Germline V gene lookup returns CDR1 SGHRS and CDR2 YFSETQ. In DNA form, the CDR3 reads TGCGCCAGCAGCTCAGACAGGACGGGCACAGATACGCAGTATTTT. This gives the protein CASSSDRTGTDTQYF. Full variable domain (remainder filled in from reference TRBV5-1 and TRBJ2-3): KAGVTQTPRYLIKTRGQQVTLSCSPISGHRSVSWYQQTPGQGLQFLFEYFSETQRNKGNFPGRFSGRQFSNSRSEMNVSTLELGDSALYLCASSSDRTGTDTQYFGPGTRLTVL.

This clonotype was counted ten times or more. The rearrangement joins TRBV15 to TRBJ2-3; a possible D gene is TRBD2 (6 bases). Trimming pared 4 bases from V and 1 base from J, leaving 9 bases between. The CDR3 consists of 14 residues. Germline lookup yields CDR1 LNHNV and CDR2 YYDKDF (reference sequence). The CDR3 loop reads CATSTGSGTDTQYF. Written as DNA, the CDR3 is TGTGCCACCAGCACCGGGAGCGGCACAGATACGCAGTATTTT.

This clonotype showed up many times. CDR3 sequence: CSAYRSTEAFF. CDR3 in DNA: TGCAGTGCTTACAGGAGCACTGAAGCTTTCTTT. The chain employs TRBV20-1 and TRBJ1-1, with D possibly being TRBD1 (5 bases). V was pared by 5 bases and J by 4 bases, with 8 bases between. CDR1 and CDR2 (germline): DFQATT, SNEGSKA (reference sequence). The length of the CDR3 is 11 residues.

This clonotype has at least ten counts. V usage is TRBV3-1 and J usage is TRBJ2-7; TRBD1 aligns across 8 bases. J was trimmed by 3 bases and V by 7 bases; bases with no gene match: 5. Germline CDR1 and CDR2: LGHDT and YNNKEL (reference sequence). CDR3 length: 13 amino acids. The CDR3 coding sequence is TGTGCCAGCACCGGACAGGGCTTCTACGAGCAGTACTTC. Its protein is CASTGQGFYEQYF.

The CDR3 sequence is CASSLERSQGYNEQFF. CDR3 in DNA: TGCGCCAGCAGCTTGGAGAGGTCCCAAGGGTACAATGAGCAGTTCTTC. The chain recombines TRBV5-1 with TRBJ2-1; D is ambiguous. Trimming cost V 0 bases and J 4 bases, with 14 bases left between them. Germline V gives CDR1 SGHRS, CDR2 YFSETQ. CDR3 length: 16 residues.

This clonotype is termed medium-sized (0.01 to 0.1%). This chain uses TRBV7-2 with TRBJ1-6, with D uncertain. CDR1 SGHTA and CDR2 FQGNSA come from the germline V gene. Deletions cut 1 base from V and 11 bases from J, with 12 bases between. The CDR3 totals 14 residues. The CDR3 nucleotides read TGTGCCAGCAGCTTAGGGGTTATGGGGACACCCCTCCACTTT. It encodes CASSLGVMGTPLHF.

This clonotype appeared many times. This rearrangement joins TRBV5-1 to TRBJ1-2; TRBD1 matches 9 bases. The CDR3 runs to 15 residues. Unmatched junction bases numbered 9, after V lost 4 bases and J lost 5 bases. Per germline, CDR1 SGHRS and CDR2 YFSETQ. CDR3 residues: CASSPGTGSQYGYTF. Written as DNA, the CDR3 is TGCGCCAGCAGCCCGGGGACAGGGAGTCAATATGGCTACACCTTC. The variable domain in full, completed from reference TRBV5-1 and TRBJ1-2, reads KAGVTQTPRYLIKTRGQQVTLSCSPISGHRSVSWYQQTPGQGLQFLFEYFSETQRNKGNFPGRFSGRQFSNSRSEMNVSTLELGDSALYLCASSPGTGSQYGYTFGSGTRLTVV.

This clonotype was counted at least ten times. The CDR3 DNA is TGCGCCAGCAGCTGGACTAGCGAAGGGTCCTACGAGCAGTACTTC. The encoded protein is CASSWTSEGSYEQYF. The gene calls are TRBV5-1 and TRBJ2-7, with TRBD2 matching over 9 bases. The trim removed 3 bases at V and 1 base at J, leaving 5 bases unmatched. Germline V gene data show CDR1 as SGHRS and CDR2 as YFSETQ. The CDR3 runs 15 residues.

This clonotype was counted many times. The rearrangement uses TRBV20-1 and TRBJ2-3; possibly TRBD2 for D (6 bases). The CDR3 runs 14 residues. CDR1 is DFQATT, CDR2 SNEGSKA, per germline (reference sequence). V shed 0 bases and J shed 6 bases, with 13 bases lying between them. CDR3 DNA sequence: TGCAGTGCTAGAGAACCGGGCGGGGCCGATACGCAGTATTTT. Its protein product is CSAREPGGADTQYF.

This clonotype was counted ten times or more. This rearrangement joins TRBV20-1 to TRBJ1-1; D is unresolved. Trimming pared 7 bases from V and 5 bases from J, leaving 11 bases between. The CDR3 runs 11 residues. The germline CDR1 and CDR2 sequences are DFQATT and SNEGSKA (reference sequence). The CDR3 reads CSGRSGTEAFF. The CDR3 bases are TGCAGTGGCAGGTCCGGGACTGAAGCTTTCTTT.

This clonotype was picked up many times. The chain recombines TRBV12-3 or TRBV12-4 with TRBJ2-1, with 7 positions matching TRBD2. This CDR3 region has 15 residues. V was clipped by 3 bases and J by 0 bases; unmatched bases: 2. CDR3 bases: TGTGCCAGCAGTTTGGGGGGGAGCTCCTACAATGAGCAGTTCTTC. This translates into CASSLGGSSYNEQFF.

This clonotype has at least ten counts. This chain links TRBV5-6 with TRBJ2-7; 8 bases agree with TRBD1. The CDR3 is made up of 15 amino acids. Germline V gives CDR1 SGHDT, CDR2 YYEEEE. The trim removed 3 bases at V and 7 bases at J, leaving 12 bases unmatched. The CDR3 loop reads CASSSERTGYSEQYF. CDR3 DNA: TGTGCCAGCAGCTCAGAGAGGACAGGGTATAGTGAGCAGTACTTC.

Comment on this clonotype: A read error may explain this, as a much larger clone is one base away. V gene TRBV5-1 combines with J gene TRBJ2-2; D remains ambiguous. Germline V gene sequence: CDR1 SGHRS, CDR2 YFSETQ. The CDR3 length is 12 residues. The CDR3 sequence is CDSSLSTGELFF. The CDR3 DNA sequence: TGCGACAGCAGCTTGAGTACCGGGGAGCTGTTTTTT.

The sample holds many counts of this clonotype. The chain links TRBV20-1 to TRBJ1-1, with unresolved D. Germline V CDR1 and CDR2: DFQATT, SNEGSKA (reference sequence). CDR3 length: 12 residues. V dropped 2 bases and J dropped 4 bases, with 8 bases sitting between them. The CDR3 DNA reads TGCAGTGCTAGATATGTGGGCACTGAAGCTTTCTTT. Protein product: CSARYVGTEAFF.

This clonotype showed up many times. The CDR3 sequence: CATSRDWVESNQPQHF. CDR3 nucleotide sequence: TGTGCCACCAGCAGAGATTGGGTGGAAAGCAATCAGCCCCAGCATTTT. V usage is TRBV15 and J usage is TRBJ1-5; D ambiguous. The germline V gene encodes CDR1 LNHNV and CDR2 YYDKDF (reference sequence). With 0 bases removed from V and 1 base from J, the gap between germline ends came to 10 bases. This CDR3 is 16 amino acids long.

The table lists this clonotype with many counts. This chain uses TRBV2 with TRBJ1-1, with a possible D match to TRBD1 (5 bases). Germline CDR1 is SNHLY and CDR2 is FYNNEI. V was cut by 4 bases and J by 4 bases, with 13 bases left in between. The CDR3 consists of 14 residues. CDR3 DNA: TGTGCCAGCAGTGGGACACCCGCACGCACTGAAGCTTTCTTT. The encoded protein is CASSGTPARTEAFF.

This clonotype occurred many times. The V call is TRBV5-1, the J call TRBJ2-7; D perhaps matches TRBD2 (5 bases). CDR3 size: 14 residues. V lost 4 bases and J 5 bases, leaving 16 bases between the germline ends. Germline CDR1 reads SGHRS; CDR2 reads YFSETQ. Written as DNA, the CDR3 is TGCGCCAGCAGCCCGGCCGGGGTTAGGAACGAGCAGTACTTC. Protein product: CASSPAGVRNEQYF.

The sample holds many counts of this clonotype. The chain employs TRBV20-1 and TRBJ1-5, with D possibly TRBD1 on 5 matching bases. V was trimmed by 1 base and J by 6 bases, leaving 19 bases between them. This CDR3 has 16 amino acids. Germline V gene data show CDR1 as DFQATT and CDR2 as SNEGSKA (reference sequence). In DNA, the CDR3 is TGCAGTGCTAGAGCAACCCAGGGCCAGGACGGTCAGCCCCAGCATTTT. Its protein is CSARATQGQDGQPQHF.

This clonotype was found many times. The chain links TRBV24-1 to TRBJ2-1; D is perhaps TRBD2 (6 bases). The CDR3 length is 14 residues. The V end lost 3 bases, the J end lost 9 bases, and 14 bases lay between the germline ends. The germline V gene encodes CDR1 KGHDR and CDR2 SFDVKD. The CDR3 loop is CATSDPGGAGEQFF. The CDR3 DNA reads TGTGCCACCAGTGATCCCGGCGGGGCCGGTGAGCAGTTCTTC.

This clonotype is medium-sized by share. This chain connects TRBV5-1 to TRBJ2-7; D is perhaps TRBD1 (7 bases). V was trimmed by 4 bases and J by 2 bases, leaving 16 bases between them. The V gene's germline CDR1 is SGHRS and CDR2 YFSETQ. The CDR3 contains 15 residues. CDR3 in amino acids: CASSPRGDRAYEQYF. The CDR3 coding sequence is TGCGCCAGCAGCCCCCGCGGGGACAGAGCCTACGAGCAGTACTTC.

This clonotype was seen repeatedly, ten times or more. The chain has TRBV5-1 and TRBJ1-1; D gene uncertain. V was shortened by 1 base and J by 0 bases, with 13 bases between the two germline ends. The germline V gene encodes CDR1 SGHRS and CDR2 YFSETQ. The CDR3 has 16 amino acids. The CDR3 bases are TGCGCCAGCAGCTTGCTCGGGATTAGCCTGAACACTGAAGCTTTCTTT. This gives the protein CASSLLGISLNTEAFF.

This clonotype was picked up many times. The chain joins TRBV5-1 to TRBJ2-7, with D perhaps assigned TRBD1 or TRBD2 (5 bases each). The germline V gene has CDR1 SGHRS and CDR2 YFSETQ. The V end lost 4 bases, the J end lost 4 bases, and 21 bases lay between the germline ends. The CDR3 extends over 16 amino acids. The CDR3: CASSPGLQGVLYEQYF. In DNA form, the CDR3 reads TGCGCCAGCAGCCCGGGGCTCCAGGGAGTTCTTTACGAGCAGTACTTC.

At least ten counts were recorded for this clonotype. The genes are TRBV12-3 or TRBV12-4 and TRBJ2-7; TRBD1 is a possible D gene (6 bases). Trimming pared 3 bases from V and 4 bases from J, leaving 19 bases between. There are 16 residues in the CDR3. CDR3 sequence reads: CASSFQGIPINYEQYF. CDR3 DNA: TGTGCCAGCAGTTTTCAGGGGATACCGATAAATTACGAGCAGTACTTC.